This record covers a single T cell receptor (beta chain). CD45RO-negative cells were positively selected for CCR7, leaving out terminally differentiated effector memory CD45RA+ cells. The sample originates from a study of shared clonotypes between healthy human individuals. Sequencing used immunoSEQ multiplex PCR; TCRdb keeps in-frame clones, though not all of them. The table has around 610,000 clones, approximately 96% seen once. Looked up from germline, CDR1 is PRHDT and CDR2 is FYEKMQ (reference sequence). The ends were cut back, 3 bases at V and 6 bases at J, with 7 bases in the middle. The CDR3 has 12 residues.

This sequence originates from a woman under 40 in good health. The material sequenced was naive CD8+ T cells sorted from blood. The rearrangement uses TRBV13 and TRBJ2-3; D is unresolved. The CDR3 DNA reads TGTGCCAGCAGCTTCAAACCCGATACGCAGTATTTT. The encoded protein is CASSFKPDTQYF.